A single sample is the source of the 32 T cell receptor beta chains below, sequenced in a study of blood T cell repertoires in COVID-19. Libraries were prepared by immunoSEQ multiplex PCR; TCRdb keeps only in-frame clonotypes and omits some of them. The table lists 220,000 or so clones, around 86% of them singletons. The specimen was peripheral blood. The receptors derive from a woman aged 50 to 60 with COVID-19, enrolled during active disease.

This chain links TRBV9 with TRBJ2-2; the D gene is possibly TRBD1 (5 bases). The length of the CDR3 is 14 residues. V lost 4 bases and J 6 bases, leaving 13 bases between the germline ends. Germline V gene sequence: CDR1 SGDLS, CDR2 YYNGEE. For the CDR3, the DNA is TGTGCCAGCAGCCCCCCCAGGGTGGCCGGGGAGCTGTTTTTT. It codes for CASSPPRVAGELFF.

The chain links TRBV11-1 to TRBJ1-2, with 7 bases lining up with TRBD1. The CDR3 is 15 residues long. Germline V gives CDR1 SGHAT, CDR2 FQDESV (reference sequence). The ends lost 6 bases at V and 1 base at J; junction bases unmatched: 8. In nucleotides, the CDR3 is TGTGCCAGCAGATTAAGGGACAGCGATAACTATGGCTACACCTTC. Its protein product is CASRLRDSDNYGYTF.

The chain recombines TRBV19 with TRBJ1-1; weak D call: TRBD1 (5 bases). Germline CDR1 and CDR2: LNHDA and SQIVND (reference sequence). V was shortened by 3 bases and J by 11 bases, with 16 bases between the two germline ends. The CDR3 is 13 residues long. The DNA of the CDR3 is TGTGCCAGTAGTATCGAGGGGAGGGGCGACGCTTTCTTT. Translation gives CASSIEGRGDAFF.

The chain carries TRBV6-5 and TRBJ1-1, with D possibly matching TRBD1 (6 bases). The V gene lost 6 bases and the J gene lost 1 base, with 12 bases spanning the gap. Per the germline V gene, CDR1 is MNHEY and CDR2 is SVGAGI. The CDR3 length is 14 residues. CDR3 sequence reads: CASRTGQKNTEAFF. The CDR3 DNA reads TGTGCCAGCAGGACCGGACAGAAGAACACTGAAGCTTTCTTT.

V usage is TRBV12-5 and J usage is TRBJ2-2; 10 bases align to TRBD1. Trimming took 2 bases from V and 1 from J; bases not matched to a gene: 1. Germline V gene data show CDR1 as LGHNT and CDR2 as FRNRAP. This CDR3 has 16 amino acids. The CDR3 DNA reads as TGTGCTAGTGGTTTGAGGGACAGGGGGAACACCGGGGAGCTGTTTTTT. Amino acids: CASGLRDRGNTGELFF.

This clone occurred a few times. The chain is built from TRBV10-3 and TRBJ1-2, with D possibly TRBD1 on 5 matching bases. The CDR3 has 15 residues. The germline CDR1 and CDR2 sequences are ENHRY and SYGVKD. The germline V and J ends were trimmed by 3 bases and 5 bases, with 16 bases remaining between them. The CDR3 DNA reads as TGTGCCATCAGTGAATCATTCGGGGAGGGGTATGGCTACACCTTC. Its translation: CAISESFGEGYGYTF.

The rearrangement links TRBV12-3 or TRBV12-4 to TRBJ1-1, with D tentatively TRBD1 (5 bases). Trimming removed 5 bases at V and 6 bases at J, with 10 bases between. CDR3 length: 12 amino acids. The CDR3 loop reads CASSAGFPEAFF. In DNA form, the CDR3 reads TGTGCCAGCAGTGCAGGGTTCCCTGAAGCTTTCTTT.

The chain recombines TRBV7-9 with TRBJ1-2; a weak D match, TRBD1 (6 bases). V was clipped by 2 bases and J by 7 bases, with 8 bases between them. The CDR3 sequence is 12 residues long. Germline CDR1 reads SEHNR; CDR2 reads FQNEAQ (reference sequence). The CDR3 DNA reads as TGTGCCAGCAGCTTAATGGGGGCTGGCTACACCTTC. It codes for CASSLMGAGYTF. Full variable domain (missing parts from reference TRBV7-9 and TRBJ1-2): DTGVSQNPRHKITKRGQNVTFRCDPISEHNRLYWYRQTLGQGPEFLTYFQNEAQLEKSRLLSDRFSAERPKGSFSTLEIQRTEQGDSAMYLCASSLMGAGYTFGSGTRLTVV.

The chain recombines TRBV4-1 with TRBJ2-2; a weak D match, TRBD2 (6 bases). V was clipped by 0 bases and J by 5 bases, with 10 bases between them. Per the germline V gene, CDR1 is MGHRA and CDR2 is YSYEKL. The CDR3 sequence is 15 residues long. This CDR3 is CASSQDSGETGELFF. The CDR3 DNA sequence: TGCGCCAGCAGCCAAGATTCGGGAGAGACCGGGGAGCTGTTTTTT.

The genes are TRBV13 and TRBJ1-5; 11 bases are shared with TRBD1. V was pared by 4 bases and J by 3 bases, with 5 bases of the junction left unmatched. CDR1 PRHDT and CDR2 FYEKMQ come from the germline V gene (reference sequence). CDR3 length: 16 residues. This chain's CDR3 is CASSSRTGGTNQPQHF. CDR3 coding DNA: TGTGCCAGCAGCTCGAGGACAGGGGGCACCAATCAGCCCCAGCATTTT.

As for this clone: Other DNA sequences within the sample encode an identical CDR3. The chain is built from TRBV10-1 and TRBJ1-1; D is perhaps TRBD1 (6 bases). The CDR3 runs 14 residues. The germline V gene encodes CDR1 WNHNN and CDR2 SYGVQD (reference sequence). The ends were cut back, 1 base at V and 1 base at J, with 7 bases in the middle. The CDR3 region has the DNA TGCGCCAGCAGTGAGTACAGGGAGAACACTGAAGCTTTCTTT. It encodes CASSEYRENTEAFF.

The CDR3 DNA is TGTGCCAGCAGCTTGGGGGGTTTAGCGGGGCGGGAGACCCAGTACTTC. This translates into CASSLGGLAGRETQYF. The chain combines TRBV11-2 with TRBJ2-5, with TRBD2 matching 8 bases. This CDR3 region has 16 residues. Germline V gene sequence: CDR1 SGHAT, CDR2 FQNNGV. V lost 3 bases, J lost 5 bases, and 11 bases stayed unmatched.

In its sample, this clone was seen a few times. Other DNA sequences in this specimen translate into the identical CDR3. The V call is TRBV30, the J call TRBJ2-6; perhaps TRBD2 as D (6 bases). Germline values: CDR1 GTSNPN, CDR2 SVGIG (reference sequence). This CDR3 spans 15 amino acids. Trimming shortened V by 0 bases and J by 1 base, and 7 bases separated the two germline ends. CDR3 bases: TGTGCCTGGAGTGTCCGGGGGTCTGGGGCCAACGTCCTGACTTTC. This gives the protein CAWSVRGSGANVLTF. Full variable domain (outside the CDR3, taken from reference TRBV30 and TRBJ2-6): SQTIHQWPATLVQPVGSPLSLECTVEGTSNPNLYWYRQAAGRGLQLLFYSVGIGQISSEVPQNLSASRPQDRQFILSSKKLLLSDSGFYLCAWSVRGSGANVLTFGAGSRLTVL.

Regarding this clone: In the same sample, other DNA sequences code for this CDR3. The V call is TRBV24-1, the J call TRBJ2-1; TRBD1 matches at 7 bases. CDR1 is KGHDR, CDR2 SFDVKD, per germline. V dropped 4 bases and J dropped 6; count of bases not matched to a gene: 8. This CDR3 contains 15 residues. CDR3 nucleotides: TGTGCCACCAGTGACCCGAGACAGGGATCCAATGAGCAGTTCTTC. It yields the protein CATSDPRQGSNEQFF.

The chain combines TRBV7-6 with TRBJ2-2; unclear D gene. CDR3 length equals 17 residues. Trimming took 2 bases from V and 0 from J, leaving 13 bases between them. The germline V gene encodes CDR1 SGHVS and CDR2 FNYEAQ. CDR3 region: CASSLSLAGPNTGELFF. CDR3 coding DNA: TGTGCCAGCAGCTTATCCTTGGCAGGCCCGAACACCGGGGAGCTGTTTTTT. Full variable domain (rest looked up from reference TRBV7-6 and TRBJ2-2): GAGVSQSPRYKVTKRGQDVALRCDPISGHVSLYWYRQALGQGPEFLTYFNYEAQQDKSGLPNDRFSAERPEGSISTLTIQRTEQRDSAMYRCASSLSLAGPNTGELFFGEGSRLTVL.

V usage is TRBV6-4 and J usage is TRBJ1-2, with TRBD1 as a possible D gene (5 bases). Trimming pared 2 bases from V and 1 base from J, leaving 8 bases between. Germline lookup yields CDR1 MRHNA and CDR2 SNTAGT. This CDR3 contains 14 residues. The CDR3 region is CASSDGGNNYGYTF. In DNA form, the CDR3 reads TGTGCCAGCAGTGACGGGGGGAATAACTATGGCTACACCTTC.

The chain carries TRBV18 and TRBJ1-2, with 9 bases identical to TRBD1. In germline, CDR1 is KGHSH, CDR2 LQKENI. With V trimmed by 3 bases and J by 3 bases, 8 bases remained unmatched. The CDR3 has 16 amino acids. CDR3 protein: CASSPMGRQGDYGYTF. CDR3 DNA: TGTGCCAGCTCACCGATGGGAAGACAGGGGGACTATGGCTACACCTTC.

The V and J genes are TRBV6-1 and TRBJ1-4; D remains ambiguous. The CDR3 covers 14 residues. Trimming removed 2 bases at V and 11 bases at J, with 15 bases between. Per the germline V gene, CDR1 is MNHNS and CDR2 is SASEGT. The CDR3 nucleotides read TGTGCCAGCAGTGAATCGGGTGTAAGTTGGAAACTGTTTTTT. It translates to CASSESGVSWKLFF.

The V call is TRBV5-1, the J call TRBJ2-3, with 9 bases fitting TRBD1. Germline CDR1 and CDR2: SGHRS and YFSETQ. The ends lost 4 bases at V and 3 bases at J; junction bases unmatched: 9. The CDR3 is 16 amino acids. The CDR3 sequence is CASSSYGQGRTDTQYF. As DNA, the CDR3 is TGCGCCAGCAGCAGTTACGGACAGGGGCGGACAGATACGCAGTATTTT.

The CDR3 protein is CASRSLAGGPDTQYF. The CDR3 DNA follows: TGTGCCAGCAGAAGTCTAGCGGGGGGGCCAGATACGCAGTATTTT. The chain recombines TRBV5-4 with TRBJ2-3, with 12 bases fitting TRBD2. V shed 5 bases, J shed 4 bases, and the junction held 5 bases outside the gene matches. Germline values: CDR1 SGHNT, CDR2 YYREEE (reference sequence). This CDR3 is 15 amino acids long. The whole variable domain, remainder taken from reference TRBV5-4 and TRBJ2-3, is ETGVTQSPTHLIKTRGQQVTLRCSSQSGHNTVSWYQQALGQGPQFIFQYYREEENGRGNFPPRFSGLQFPNYSSELNVNALELDDSALYLCASRSLAGGPDTQYFGPGTRLTVL.

This clone was found once. This rearrangement joins TRBV2 to TRBJ1-3; TRBD1 matches 7 bases. Per germline, CDR1 SNHLY and CDR2 FYNNEI. CDR3 length: 14 residues. Trimming removed 6 bases from V and 4 bases from J; junction bases left unmatched: 6. The CDR3 sequence: CASRPGQEGNTIYF. The CDR3 DNA sequence: TGTGCCAGCAGGCCCGGACAGGAAGGAAACACCATATATTTT.

V is TRBV11-1 and J is TRBJ2-7; TRBD1 matches 7 bases. The CDR3 consists of 14 residues. Germline CDR1 SGHAT, CDR2 FQDESV (reference sequence). Unmatched junction bases numbered 9, after V lost 5 bases and J lost 5 bases. The CDR3 coding sequence is TGTGCCAGCAGCCTACTGACAGGGATGAACGAGCAGTACTTC. Protein: CASSLLTGMNEQYF.

This clone was picked up one time. The chain recombines TRBV19 with TRBJ1-1; D is possibly TRBD1 (6 bases). Looked up from germline, CDR1 is LNHDA and CDR2 is SQIVND (reference sequence). Trimming left V 6 bases short and J 2 bases short, with 13 bases between. This CDR3 has 14 residues. CDR3 nucleotide sequence: TGTGCCAGTAGGGACAGATACTATAACACTGAAGCTTTCTTT. This gives the protein CASRDRYYNTEAFF. Filled out from reference TRBV19 and TRBJ1-1, the complete variable domain reads DGGITQSPKYLFRKEGQNVTLSCEQNLNHDAMYWYRQDPGQGLRLIYYSQIVNDFQKGDIAEGYSVSREKKESFPLTVTSAQKNPTAFYLCASRDRYYNTEAFFGQGTRLTVV.

Regarding this clone: This CDR3 is also generated by other DNA sequences in the sample. The chain is built from TRBV5-1 and TRBJ2-3; 12 positions match TRBD2. The CDR3 totals 16 residues. In germline, CDR1 is SGHRS, CDR2 YFSETQ. The trim removed 4 bases at V and 0 bases at J, leaving 3 bases unmatched. The DNA for the CDR3 is TGCGCCAGCAGCCTCCTAGCGGGGGGGAGCACAGATACGCAGTATTTT. This codes for CASSLLAGGSTDTQYF. The whole variable domain, remainder taken from reference TRBV5-1 and TRBJ2-3, is KAGVTQTPRYLIKTRGQQVTLSCSPISGHRSVSWYQQTPGQGLQFLFEYFSETQRNKGNFPGRFSGRQFSNSRSEMNVSTLELGDSALYLCASSLLAGGSTDTQYFGPGTRLTVL.

The CDR3 bases are TGTGCCAGCAGCTCGAGACTGGCCTCTGGAAACACCATATATTTT. This gives the protein CASSSRLASGNTIYF. The J gene is TRBJ1-3, the V gene TRBV7-8, with unresolved D. The CDR3 spans 15 residues. Per germline, CDR1 SGHVS and CDR2 FQNEAQ. V gave up 4 bases and J gave up 0 bases, with 10 bases separating them.

The CDR3 reads CASSVTGGRGEKLFF. The CDR3 bases are TGTGCCAGCAGCGTGACAGGGGGAAGGGGTGAAAAACTGTTTTTT. This chain joins TRBV9 and TRBJ1-4, with 9 bases lining up with TRBD1. The CDR3 sequence is 15 residues long. Germline-derived CDR1 and CDR2 are SGDLS and YYNGEE. Trimming at V came to 2 bases and at J to 7 bases, leaving 6 bases not matched to a gene. The whole variable domain, remainder taken from reference TRBV9 and TRBJ1-4, is DSGVTQTPKHLITATGQRVTLRCSPRSGDLSVYWYQQSLDQGLQFLIQYYNGEERAKGNILERFSAQQFPDLHSELNLSSLELGDSALYFCASSVTGGRGEKLFFGSGTQLSVL.

The rearrangement uses TRBV18 and TRBJ2-5; D unclear. The CDR3 loop spans 14 amino acids. Trimming removed 2 bases at V and 1 base at J, with 8 bases between. Germline V gene data show CDR1 as KGHSH and CDR2 as LQKENI. This CDR3 reads CASSPAARQETQYF. DNA of the CDR3: TGTGCCAGCTCACCAGCGGCACGCCAAGAGACCCAGTACTTC. Using reference TRBV18 and TRBJ2-5 for the parts outside the CDR3, the full variable domain is NAGVMQNPRHLVRRRGQEARLRCSPMKGHSHVYWYRQLPEEGLKFMVYLQKENIIDESGMPKERFSAEFPKEGPSILRIQQVVRGDSAAYFCASSPAARQETQYFGPGTRLLVL.

The chain joins TRBV29-1 to TRBJ1-1; D unresolved. The V and J ends lost 0 bases and 4 bases respectively, with 6 bases between them. Germline CDR1 is SQVTM and CDR2 is ANQGSEA. The CDR3 is made up of 12 amino acids. This chain's CDR3 is CSVEDPGTEAFF. In DNA form, the CDR3 reads TGCAGCGTTGAAGATCCAGGCACTGAAGCTTTCTTT.

V gene TRBV29-1 combines with J gene TRBJ2-2; TRBD1 aligns across 7 bases. J gave up 4 bases and V 0 bases, and 11 bases lay outside the gene matches. Germline CDR1 and CDR2: SQVTM and ANQGSEA. The CDR3 totals 17 residues. The CDR3 region has the DNA TGCAGCGTTGAAGAGACGAGACAGGGTAGATTCACCGGGGAGCTGTTTTTT. Its translation: CSVEETRQGRFTGELFF.

The chain links TRBV19 to TRBJ2-1, with a possible D match to TRBD1 (5 bases). Per the germline V gene, CDR1 is LNHDA and CDR2 is SQIVND (reference sequence). The length of the CDR3 is 13 residues. V gave up 7 bases and J gave up 1 base, with 8 bases separating them. The CDR3 DNA follows: TGTGCCAGTACCCAGGGTTCCTACAATGAGCAGTTCTTC. Translation gives CASTQGSYNEQFF. The full variable domain, completed using reference TRBV19 and TRBJ2-1, is DGGITQSPKYLFRKEGQNVTLSCEQNLNHDAMYWYRQDPGQGLRLIYYSQIVNDFQKGDIAEGYSVSREKKESFPLTVTSAQKNPTAFYLCASTQGSYNEQFFGPGTRLTVL.

Ten or more counts support this clone. The chain joins TRBV27 to TRBJ1-2; TRBD1 matches 8 bases. The CDR3 contains 14 residues. Germline loops: CDR1 MNHEY, CDR2 SMNVEV (reference sequence). V lost 5 bases to trimming and J lost 2 bases; unmatched junction nucleotides: 4. CDR3 DNA: TGTGCCAGCAGTCTGACAGGGGTCAACTATGGCTACACCTTC. Its protein is CASSLTGVNYGYTF.

The chain carries TRBV27 and TRBJ2-1; 9 nucleotides align to TRBD1. The trim removed 8 bases at V and 2 bases at J, leaving 7 bases unmatched. CDR1 MNHEY and CDR2 SMNVEV come from the germline V gene (reference sequence). The CDR3 totals 15 residues. CDR3 residues: CASQPDRGTYNEQFF. CDR3 in DNA: TGTGCCAGCCAACCGGACAGGGGAACCTACAATGAGCAGTTCTTC.